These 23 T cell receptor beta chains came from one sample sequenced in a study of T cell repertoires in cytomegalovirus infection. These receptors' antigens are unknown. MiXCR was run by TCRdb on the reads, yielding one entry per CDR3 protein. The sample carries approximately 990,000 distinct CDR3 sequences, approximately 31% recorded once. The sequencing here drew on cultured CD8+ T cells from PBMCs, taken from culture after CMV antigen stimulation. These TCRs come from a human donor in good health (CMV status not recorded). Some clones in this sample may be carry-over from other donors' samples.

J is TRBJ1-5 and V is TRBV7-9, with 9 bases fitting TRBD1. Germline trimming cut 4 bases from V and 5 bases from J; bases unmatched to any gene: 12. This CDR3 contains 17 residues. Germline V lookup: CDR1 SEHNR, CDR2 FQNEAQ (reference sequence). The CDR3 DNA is TGTGCCAGCAGCTCTAATTCCGGGACAGGGATCGATCAGCCCCAGCATTTT. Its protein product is CASSSNSGTGIDQPQHF.

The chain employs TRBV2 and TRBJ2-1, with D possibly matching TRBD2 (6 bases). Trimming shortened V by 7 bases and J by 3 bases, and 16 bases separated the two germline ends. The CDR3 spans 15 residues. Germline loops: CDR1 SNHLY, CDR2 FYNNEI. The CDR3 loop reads CASTPLGTDYNEQFF. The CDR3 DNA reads TGTGCCAGCACCCCCCTCGGGACTGACTACAATGAGCAGTTCTTC.

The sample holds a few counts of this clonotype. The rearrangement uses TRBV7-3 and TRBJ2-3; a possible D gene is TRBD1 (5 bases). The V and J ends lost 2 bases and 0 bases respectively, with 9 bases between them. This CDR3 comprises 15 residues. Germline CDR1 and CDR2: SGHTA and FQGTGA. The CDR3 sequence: CASSLGRTSTDTQYF. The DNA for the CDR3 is TGTGCCAGCAGCTTAGGTAGGACAAGCACAGATACGCAGTATTTT.

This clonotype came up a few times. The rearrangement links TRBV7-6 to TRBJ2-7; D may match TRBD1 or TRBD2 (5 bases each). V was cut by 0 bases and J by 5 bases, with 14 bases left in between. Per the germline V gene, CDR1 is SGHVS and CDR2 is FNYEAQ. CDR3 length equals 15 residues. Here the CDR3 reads CASSLAEGRANEQYF. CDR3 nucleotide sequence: TGTGCCAGCAGCTTAGCAGAGGGACGAGCGAACGAGCAGTACTTC. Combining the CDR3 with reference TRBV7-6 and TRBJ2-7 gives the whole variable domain GAGVSQSPRYKVTKRGQDVALRCDPISGHVSLYWYRQALGQGPEFLTYFNYEAQQDKSGLPNDRFSAERPEGSISTLTIQRTEQRDSAMYRCASSLAEGRANEQYFGPGTRLTVT.

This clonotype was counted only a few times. The CDR3 reads CSARAGYSYEQYF. The CDR3 bases are TGCAGTGCTAGAGCCGGCTACTCCTACGAGCAGTACTTC. This chain joins TRBV20-1 and TRBJ2-7; no clear D. This CDR3 region has 13 residues. Deletions cut 1 base from V and 0 bases from J, with 7 bases between. CDR1 and CDR2 from the germline V gene are DFQATT and SNEGSKA (reference sequence).

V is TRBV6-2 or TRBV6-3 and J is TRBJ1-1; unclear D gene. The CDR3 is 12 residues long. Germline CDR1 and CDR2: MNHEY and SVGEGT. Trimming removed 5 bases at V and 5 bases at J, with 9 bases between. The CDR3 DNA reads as TGTGCCAGCAGTAATGGAGGGACTGAAGCTTTCTTT. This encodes CASSNGGTEAFF.

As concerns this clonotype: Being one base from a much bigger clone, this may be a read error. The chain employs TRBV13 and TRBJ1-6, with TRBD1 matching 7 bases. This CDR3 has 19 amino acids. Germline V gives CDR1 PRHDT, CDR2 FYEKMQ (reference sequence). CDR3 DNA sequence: TGTGCCAGCACCTTATGGGACAACCGGGACAGAGGGAATAATTCACCCCTCCACTTT. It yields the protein CASTLWDNRDRGNNSPLHF.

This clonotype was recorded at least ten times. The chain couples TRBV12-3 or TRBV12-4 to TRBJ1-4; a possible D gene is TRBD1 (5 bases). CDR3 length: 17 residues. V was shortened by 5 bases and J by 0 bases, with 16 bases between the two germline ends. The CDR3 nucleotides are TGTGCCAGCAGTAGGTCGAGGGACGGAGCAACTAATGAAAAACTGTTTTTT. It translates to CASSRSRDGATNEKLFF.

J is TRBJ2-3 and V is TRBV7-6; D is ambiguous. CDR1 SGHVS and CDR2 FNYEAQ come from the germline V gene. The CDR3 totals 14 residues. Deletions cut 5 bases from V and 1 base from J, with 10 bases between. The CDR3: CASSLNDGTDTQYF. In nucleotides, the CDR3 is TGTGCCAGCAGCCTAAATGACGGCACAGATACGCAGTATTTT.

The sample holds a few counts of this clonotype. CDR3 residues: CASSRKGAGELFF. The CDR3 DNA is TGTGCCAGCAGCCGAAAGGGGGCCGGGGAGCTGTTTTTT. The chain carries TRBV7-8 and TRBJ2-2, with D perhaps matching TRBD1 (6 bases). V lost 5 bases and J lost 6, with 10 bases in between. The CDR3 is 13 residues long. Looked up from germline, CDR1 is SGHVS and CDR2 is FQNEAQ.

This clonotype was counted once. Written as DNA, the CDR3 is TGTGCCAGCAGTGACGGGGGTAACTATGGCTACACCTTC. Translated: CASSDGGNYGYTF. This chain connects TRBV6-4 to TRBJ1-2; possibly TRBD1 for D (5 bases). Trimming took off 2 bases at V and 1 base at J, with 5 bases between the two ends. This CDR3 comprises 13 residues. The germline V gene has CDR1 MRHNA and CDR2 SNTAGT.

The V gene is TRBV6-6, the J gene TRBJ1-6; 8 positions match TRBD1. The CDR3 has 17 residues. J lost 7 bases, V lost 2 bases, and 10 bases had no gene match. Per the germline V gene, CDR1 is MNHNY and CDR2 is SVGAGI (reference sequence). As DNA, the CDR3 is TGTGCCAGCAGTTACCCGCAGGGGGCGCATTCCAATTCACCCCTCCACTTT. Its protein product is CASSYPQGAHSNSPLHF.

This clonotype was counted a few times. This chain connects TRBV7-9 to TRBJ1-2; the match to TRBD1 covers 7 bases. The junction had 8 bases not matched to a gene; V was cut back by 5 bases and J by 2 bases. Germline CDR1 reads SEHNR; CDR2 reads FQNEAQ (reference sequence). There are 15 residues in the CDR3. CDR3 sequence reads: CASSPGDSWNYGYTF. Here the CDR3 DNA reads TGTGCCAGCAGCCCTGGGGACAGTTGGAACTATGGCTACACCTTC.

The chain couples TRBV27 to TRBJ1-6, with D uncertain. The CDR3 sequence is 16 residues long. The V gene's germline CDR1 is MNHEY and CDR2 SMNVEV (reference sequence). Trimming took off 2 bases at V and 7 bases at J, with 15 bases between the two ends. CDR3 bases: TGTGCCAGCAGTTTAGGACCATTCACGGGGAATTCACCCCTCCACTTT. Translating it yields CASSLGPFTGNSPLHF.

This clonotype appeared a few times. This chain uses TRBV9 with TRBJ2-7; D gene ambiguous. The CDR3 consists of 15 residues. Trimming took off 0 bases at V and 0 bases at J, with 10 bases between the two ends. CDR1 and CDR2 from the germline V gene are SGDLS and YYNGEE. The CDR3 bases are TGTGCCAGCAGCGTAGTGGGGTGTTACTCCTACGAGCAGTACGTC. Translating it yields CASSVVGCYSYEQYV.

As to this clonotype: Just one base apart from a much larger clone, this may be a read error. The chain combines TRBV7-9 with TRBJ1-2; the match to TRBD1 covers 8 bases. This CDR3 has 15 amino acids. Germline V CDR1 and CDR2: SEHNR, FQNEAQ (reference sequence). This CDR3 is CVSSPWTGSEYGYTF. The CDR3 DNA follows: TGTGTCAGCAGCCCCTGGACAGGGTCCGAATATGGCTACACCTTC.

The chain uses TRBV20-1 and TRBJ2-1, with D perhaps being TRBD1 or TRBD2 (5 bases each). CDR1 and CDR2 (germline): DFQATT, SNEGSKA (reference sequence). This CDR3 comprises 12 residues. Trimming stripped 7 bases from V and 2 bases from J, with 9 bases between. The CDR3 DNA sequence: TGCAGTGGTGTGGGGGCCTACAATGAGCAGTTCTTC. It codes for CSGVGAYNEQFF.

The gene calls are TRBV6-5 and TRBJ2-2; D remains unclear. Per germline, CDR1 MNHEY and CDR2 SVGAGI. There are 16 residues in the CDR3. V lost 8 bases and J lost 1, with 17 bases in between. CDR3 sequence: CASPGWGKGNTGELFF. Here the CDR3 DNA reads TGTGCCAGCCCAGGTTGGGGTAAAGGGAACACCGGGGAGCTGTTTTTT.

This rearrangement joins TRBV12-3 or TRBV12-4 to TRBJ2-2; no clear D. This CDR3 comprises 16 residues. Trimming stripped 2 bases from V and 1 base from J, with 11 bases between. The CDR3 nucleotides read TGTGCCAGCAGTTTATGGGGTGATTTGAACACCGGGGAGCTGTTTTTT. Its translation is CASSLWGDLNTGELFF.

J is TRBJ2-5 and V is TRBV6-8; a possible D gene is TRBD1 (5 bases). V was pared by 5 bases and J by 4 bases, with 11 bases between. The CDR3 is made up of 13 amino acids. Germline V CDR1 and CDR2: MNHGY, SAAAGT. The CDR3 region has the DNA TGTGCCAGCAGTGGACACCGGCCAGAGACCCAGTACTTC. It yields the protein CASSGHRPETQYF.

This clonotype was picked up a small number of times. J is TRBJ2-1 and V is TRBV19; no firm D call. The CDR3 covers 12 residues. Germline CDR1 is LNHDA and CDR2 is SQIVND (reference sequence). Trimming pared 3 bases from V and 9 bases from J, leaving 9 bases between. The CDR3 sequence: CASSILGSEQFF. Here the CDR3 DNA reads TGTGCCAGTAGTATTTTGGGATCTGAGCAGTTCTTC.

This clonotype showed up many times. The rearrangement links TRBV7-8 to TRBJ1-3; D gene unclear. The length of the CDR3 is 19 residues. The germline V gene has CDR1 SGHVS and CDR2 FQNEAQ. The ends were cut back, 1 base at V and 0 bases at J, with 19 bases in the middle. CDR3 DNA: TGTGCCAGCAGCTTAGATGGGAGATCCTATCCTTACTCTGGAAACACCATATATTTT. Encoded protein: CASSLDGRSYPYSGNTIYF.

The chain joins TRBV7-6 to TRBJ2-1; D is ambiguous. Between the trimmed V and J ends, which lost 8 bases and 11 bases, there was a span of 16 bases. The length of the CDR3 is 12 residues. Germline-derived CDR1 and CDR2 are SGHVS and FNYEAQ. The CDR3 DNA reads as TGTGCCAGCTCTCAGACCCCGCCCAAGCAGTTCTTC. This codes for CASSQTPPKQFF.